The next 32 T cell receptor beta chains were all read from a single sample in a study of cytomegalovirus exposure and HLA in healthy donors. The PCR employed 60 Vbeta primers together with 13 Jbeta primers. Generated by immunoSEQ multiplex PCR, the TCRdb table keeps only in-frame clones and is missing some. The repertoire holds roughly 120,000 clones, with 77% as singletons. Sequencing used PBMCs. The receptors come from a man in his fifties or sixties in good health and CMV-seropositive.

The gene calls are TRBV5-4 and TRBJ1-1, with D maybe TRBD1 (5 bases). Trimming removed 4 bases from V and 2 bases from J, with 15 bases in between. Germline CDR1 and CDR2: SGHNT and YYREEE (reference sequence). The CDR3 spans 15 residues. This chain's CDR3 is CASSNPNQGNTEAFF. The CDR3, as DNA: TGTGCCAGCAGCAATCCAAATCAGGGAAACACTGAAGCTTTCTTT. Together with reference TRBV5-4 and TRBJ1-1, the CDR3 gives the full variable domain: ETGVTQSPTHLIKTRGQQVTLRCSSQSGHNTVSWYQQALGQGPQFIFQYYREEENGRGNFPPRFSGLQFPNYSSELNVNALELDDSALYLCASSNPNQGNTEAFFGQGTRLTVV.

The chain combines TRBV2 with TRBJ2-7; the match to TRBD1 covers 7 bases. There are 14 residues in the CDR3. CDR1 and CDR2 (germline): SNHLY, FYNNEI. Trimming cost V 6 bases and J 1 base; bases outside gene matches: 6. DNA of the CDR3: TGTGCCAGCAGGGGTAGGGGGCATTCCTACGAGCAGTACTTC. This codes for CASRGRGHSYEQYF.

V and J are TRBV6-1 and TRBJ2-5, with TRBD2 as a possible D gene (5 bases). CDR1 and CDR2 from the germline V gene are MNHNS and SASEGT. Between the trimmed V and J ends, which lost 6 bases and 2 bases, there was a span of 13 bases. This CDR3 region has 14 residues. CDR3 coding DNA: TGTGCCAGCAGACCGTCTAGCCGTCAAGAGACCCAGTACTTC. Encoded protein: CASRPSSRQETQYF.

The V call is TRBV7-7, the J call TRBJ2-1, with TRBD2 identical over 7 bases. The V gene end was trimmed by 5 bases and the J gene end by 4 bases; junction bases not matched to a gene: 11. Germline lookup yields CDR1 SSHAT and CDR2 FNYEAQ (reference sequence). The CDR3 has 16 amino acids. CDR3: CASSRDEAGPYNEQFF. DNA of the CDR3: TGTGCCAGCAGCAGAGACGAAGCGGGACCTTACAATGAGCAGTTCTTC.

V gene TRBV2 combines with J gene TRBJ2-1, with TRBD1 as a possible D gene (6 bases). This CDR3 is 14 amino acids long. From germline, CDR1 is SNHLY and CDR2 FYNNEI. Trimming took 3 bases from V and 7 from J, leaving 13 bases between them. The CDR3 loop is CASSDQGLANEQFF. The CDR3 bases are TGTGCCAGCAGTGATCAGGGGTTGGCGAATGAGCAGTTCTTC.

In its sample, this clone was seen a few times. J is TRBJ1-5 and V is TRBV6-1; TRBD1 matches 11 bases. The CDR3 length is 15 residues. Trimming removed 7 bases from V and 6 bases from J; junction bases left unmatched: 8. In germline, CDR1 is MNHNS, CDR2 SASEGT. The CDR3 loop reads CASTIGQGASQPQHF. CDR3 nucleotide sequence: TGTGCCAGCACTATTGGACAGGGGGCATCTCAGCCCCAGCATTTT.

The gene calls are TRBV5-1 and TRBJ1-4; unclear D gene. Germline-derived CDR1 and CDR2 are SGHRS and YFSETQ. The CDR3 consists of 15 residues. The V end was cut by 0 bases, the J end by 1 base, with 7 bases between. The CDR3 loop reads CASSLESGTNEKLFF. The CDR3 DNA follows: TGCGCCAGCAGCTTGGAGAGCGGAACTAATGAAAAACTGTTTTTT. Variable domain in full (rest from reference TRBV5-1 and TRBJ1-4): KAGVTQTPRYLIKTRGQQVTLSCSPISGHRSVSWYQQTPGQGLQFLFEYFSETQRNKGNFPGRFSGRQFSNSRSEMNVSTLELGDSALYLCASSLESGTNEKLFFGSGTQLSVL.

The DNA for the CDR3 is TGTGCCAGCAGCCGCGGGACAGGCTTCACTGAAGCTTTCTTT. It encodes CASSRGTGFTEAFF. V is TRBV4-2 and J is TRBJ1-1, with 8 positions matching TRBD1. The CDR3 covers 14 residues. Germline V CDR1 and CDR2: LGHNA, YNFKEQ. J gave up 4 bases and V 4 bases, and 5 bases lay outside the gene matches.

The rearrangement joins TRBV18 to TRBJ1-2; the match to TRBD1 covers 7 bases. The germline V gene encodes CDR1 KGHSH and CDR2 LQKENI. This CDR3 is 14 amino acids long. V lost 3 bases to trimming and J lost 0 bases; unmatched junction nucleotides: 1. In DNA form, the CDR3 reads TGTGCCAGCTCACCCGGGACAGCTAACTATGGCTACACCTTC. Translated: CASSPGTANYGYTF.

This clone has only one observation. The junction departs from germline at one end; a sequencing error may be responsible. The J gene is TRBJ1-2, the V gene TRBV20-1; D unclear. This CDR3 is built from 11 residues. Germline CDR1 is DFQATT and CDR2 is SNEGSKA (reference sequence). The chain's CDR3 is CSARGDTAPAF. The CDR3 DNA reads TGCAGTGCTAGAGGAGACACGGCCCCGGCCTTC.

The J gene is TRBJ1-1, the V gene TRBV7-6, with D possibly TRBD1 on 5 matching bases. This CDR3 is 14 amino acids long. Per the germline V gene, CDR1 is SGHVS and CDR2 is FNYEAQ. V was shortened by 3 bases and J by 1 base, with 9 bases between the two germline ends. CDR3 bases: TGTGCCAGCAGCTTGGGCCAGGGGAACACTGAAGCTTTCTTT. This encodes CASSLGQGNTEAFF.

This clone was seen only a few times. The chain couples TRBV7-2 to TRBJ1-6, with D unclear. The length of the CDR3 is 14 residues. Germline lookup yields CDR1 SGHTA and CDR2 FQGNSA. The ends were cut back, 1 base at V and 10 bases at J, with 11 bases in the middle. CDR3 nucleotide sequence: TGTGCCAGCAGCTTAGTTGGAGGGAGATCACCCCTCCACTTT. Translation: CASSLVGGRSPLHF.

This chain connects TRBV30 to TRBJ2-3, with 12 bases matching TRBD1. The V gene end was trimmed by 5 bases and the J gene end by 5 bases; junction bases not matched to a gene: 11. CDR3 length equals 16 residues. Germline CDR1 GTSNPN, CDR2 SVGIG (reference sequence). CDR3 sequence reads: CAWSRPGQGAGDTQYF. In nucleotides, the CDR3 is TGTGCCTGGTCTCGTCCGGGACAGGGGGCAGGAGATACGCAGTATTTT.

The chain employs TRBV25-1 and TRBJ1-6; D ambiguous. The V end was cut by 4 bases, the J end by 5 bases, with 6 bases between. This CDR3 contains 13 residues. CDR1 MGHDK and CDR2 SYGVNS come from the germline V gene. This chain's CDR3 is CASSARDNSPLHF. DNA for the CDR3: TGTGCCAGCAGTGCCCGAGATAATTCACCCCTCCACTTT.

Only one count was recorded for this clone. V and J are TRBV6-5 and TRBJ1-3, with 10 bases that match TRBD1. Germline V gives CDR1 MNHEY, CDR2 SVGAGI. V was clipped by 4 bases and J by 4 bases; unmatched bases: 7. This CDR3 has 16 amino acids. CDR3 protein: CASSSPGTGAGNTIYF. CDR3 coding DNA: TGTGCCAGCAGTTCTCCCGGGACAGGGGCCGGAAACACCATATATTTT.

The chain recombines TRBV7-9 with TRBJ2-3, with 14 bases matching TRBD2. Looked up from germline, CDR1 is SEHNR and CDR2 is FQNEAQ (reference sequence). Germline trimming cut 5 bases from V and 8 bases from J; bases unmatched to any gene: 6. The CDR3 extends over 15 amino acids. The CDR3 region is CASSPGTSGRRTQYF. CDR3 in DNA: TGTGCCAGCAGCCCAGGGACTAGCGGGAGACGTACGCAGTATTTT.

The chain is built from TRBV5-1 and TRBJ2-2; TRBD1 matches at 7 bases. Germline assignment: CDR1 SGHRS and CDR2 YFSETQ. This CDR3 contains 15 residues. V shed 3 bases, J shed 2 bases, and the junction held 4 bases outside the gene matches. In nucleotides, the CDR3 is TGCGCCAGCAGCTCGACAGGGCATAACACCGGGGAGCTGTTTTTT. Translation gives CASSSTGHNTGELFF.

The chain carries TRBV4-1 and TRBJ1-1; unclear D gene. The germline V gene has CDR1 MGHRA and CDR2 YSYEKL. Trimming took off 4 bases at V and 4 bases at J, with 13 bases between the two ends. The CDR3 runs 14 residues. The CDR3 reads CASSLRTSGTEAFF. The CDR3 coding sequence is TGCGCCAGCAGCCTACGGACGAGCGGCACTGAAGCTTTCTTT.

The sample holds a few counts of this clone. The chain uses TRBV2 and TRBJ1-2; 7 nucleotides match TRBD1. The germline V gene encodes CDR1 SNHLY and CDR2 FYNNEI. The length of the CDR3 is 15 residues. With 3 bases clipped from V and 4 bases from J, the junction kept 8 bases outside the gene matches. In nucleotides, the CDR3 is TGTGCCAGCAGTGAGTGGACAGGTACTATCTATGGCTACACCTTC. As protein: CASSEWTGTIYGYTF.

This chain links TRBV4-1 with TRBJ2-3, with TRBD2 identical over 8 bases. V shed 1 base, J shed 2 bases, and the junction held 5 bases outside the gene matches. Germline V CDR1 and CDR2: MGHRA, YSYEKL. This CDR3 comprises 16 residues. The CDR3 loop reads CASSQAGGLSTDTQYF. Written as DNA, the CDR3 is TGCGCCAGCAGCCAAGCGGGGGGGCTCTCCACAGATACGCAGTATTTT.

CDR3 nucleotide sequence: TGCGCCAGCAGTAACCAGGGGACTGGAAACACCATATATTTT. This codes for CASSNQGTGNTIYF. The chain is built from TRBV5-1 and TRBJ1-3; weak D call: TRBD1 (6 bases). The CDR3 length is 14 residues. The germline V gene encodes CDR1 SGHRS and CDR2 YFSETQ. V was trimmed by 5 bases and J by 2 bases, leaving 11 bases between them.

The chain uses TRBV5-1 and TRBJ1-1, with a possible D match to TRBD1 (6 bases). CDR1 is SGHRS, CDR2 YFSETQ, per germline. The V gene lost 3 bases and the J gene lost 3 bases, with 12 bases spanning the gap. The CDR3 runs to 14 residues. CDR3 in amino acids: CASSSQGSHTEAFF. CDR3 nucleotide sequence: TGCGCCAGCAGCTCCCAGGGGAGTCACACTGAAGCTTTCTTT.

The chain combines TRBV4-1 with TRBJ2-1; TRBD2 agrees at 8 bases. With 1 base clipped from V and 7 bases from J, the junction kept 9 bases outside the gene matches. Germline values: CDR1 MGHRA, CDR2 YSYEKL. The CDR3 has 16 residues. The CDR3 loop reads CASSQVALAVRNEQFF. CDR3 nucleotide sequence: TGCGCCAGCAGCCAAGTGGCACTAGCGGTTAGAAATGAGCAGTTCTTC.

This clone is a singleton in its sample. The chain carries TRBV11-2 and TRBJ2-5, with D hard to call. The germline V gene has CDR1 SGHAT and CDR2 FQNNGV. The ends were cut back, 0 bases at V and 7 bases at J, with 12 bases in the middle. The CDR3 length is 14 residues. The CDR3 loop reads CASSLDEVRGTQYF. CDR3 nucleotides: TGTGCCAGCAGCTTAGATGAGGTGCGTGGGACCCAGTACTTC.

Here the CDR3 DNA reads TGCGCCAGCAGTGATCAGCGGGGGGCCAATGAGCAGTTCTTC. It translates to CASSDQRGANEQFF. This rearrangement joins TRBV10-1 to TRBJ2-1, with TRBD2 matching over 9 bases. Germline V lookup: CDR1 WNHNN, CDR2 SYGVQD (reference sequence). Losses at the gene ends were 3 bases for V and 6 bases for J; bases not matched to a gene: 3. The CDR3 spans 14 residues.

J is TRBJ1-1 and V is TRBV28; no clear D. This CDR3 has 13 residues. V gave up 6 bases and J gave up 7 bases, with 15 bases separating them. The germline gives CDR1 MDHEN, CDR2 SYDVKM. The CDR3 DNA is TGTGCCAGCAGGACCCCGGGGAGGAATGAAGCTTTCTTT. Translation: CASRTPGRNEAFF.

The gene calls are TRBV4-3 and TRBJ1-6; no clear D gene. The CDR3 is 14 residues long. Germline V gene sequence: CDR1 LGHNA, CDR2 YSLEER. The V gene lost 0 bases and the J gene lost 14 bases, with 14 bases spanning the gap. The CDR3 coding sequence is TGCGCCAGCAGCCAAGATTCGTCCGGTTTGGCCCTCCACTTT. Its translation is CASSQDSSGLALHF.

This clone is medium-sized (0.01 to 0.1%) within its sample. The V and J genes are TRBV19 and TRBJ1-1, with 7 bases that match TRBD1. The CDR3 is 20 residues long. The trim removed 6 bases at V and 1 base at J, leaving 23 bases unmatched. Germline V CDR1 and CDR2: LNHDA, SQIVND (reference sequence). The CDR3 reads CASRRTLGVNRGGGNTEAFF. In DNA form, the CDR3 reads TGTGCCAGTAGACGAACCCTGGGAGTAAACAGGGGTGGGGGGAACACTGAAGCTTTCTTT.

This clone was seen once. This sequence joins TRBV7-9 and TRBJ1-6; D call uncertain. The CDR3 is made up of 15 amino acids. V lost 3 bases to trimming and J lost 5 bases, with 11 bases between them. The germline gives CDR1 SEHNR, CDR2 FQNEAQ (reference sequence). The CDR3 DNA sequence: TGTGCCAGCAGCTTGAGTGGCGGGGATAATTCACCCCTCCACTTT. Encoded protein: CASSLSGGDNSPLHF.

The J gene is TRBJ1-5, the V gene TRBV9; D gene ambiguous. V was cut by 1 base and J by 3 bases, with 8 bases left in between. Germline CDR1 SGDLS, CDR2 YYNGEE. This CDR3 has 14 residues. The CDR3 sequence: CASSVTGSNQPQHF. In nucleotides, the CDR3 is TGTGCCAGCAGCGTAACGGGGTCCAATCAGCCCCAGCATTTT.

The rearrangement joins TRBV2 to TRBJ1-6; D gene unclear. V lost 4 bases and J lost 7, with 14 bases in between. The CDR3 length is 15 residues. CDR1 and CDR2 (germline): SNHLY, FYNNEI. The CDR3: CASSGGGRSNSPLHF. In DNA form, the CDR3 reads TGTGCCAGCAGTGGGGGAGGGAGGTCGAATTCACCCCTCCACTTT.

In its sample, this clone was seen once. The chain has TRBV5-8 and TRBJ2-1; possible D gene TRBD1, 6 bases. Per the germline V gene, CDR1 is SGHTS and CDR2 is YDEGEE. This CDR3 region has 15 residues. The V and J ends lost 4 bases and 0 bases respectively, with 11 bases between them. CDR3 DNA sequence: TGTGCCAGCAGCCCGACAGGAAGCTCCTACAATGAGCAGTTCTTC. Translation: CASSPTGSSYNEQFF.